These 20 T cell receptor beta chains share one sample of origin, sequenced in a study of T cell responses to AZD1222 COVID-19 vaccine. TCRdb's table, derived via immunoSEQ multiplex PCR, lists solely in-frame clones and lacks some. Of more than 85,000 clones in the sample, over 80% were seen once. Material: peripheral blood, obtained on day 0 of AZD1222 vaccination. Source of these receptors: an adult in good health.

The genes are TRBV5-6 and TRBJ1-2; maybe TRBD1 (6 bases). V was clipped by 3 bases and J by 4 bases, with 10 bases between them. There are 13 residues in the CDR3. The germline V gene encodes CDR1 SGHDT and CDR2 YYEEEE. Written as DNA, the CDR3 is TGTGCCAGCAGCTCAGGGGTTTCCTATGGCTACACCTTC. Its protein is CASSSGVSYGYTF.

The rearrangement links TRBV2 to TRBJ1-3; a weak D match, TRBD1 (5 bases). CDR1 and CDR2 (germline): SNHLY, FYNNEI. Deletions cut 5 bases from V and 0 bases from J, with 8 bases between. The CDR3 sequence is 14 residues long. Here the CDR3 DNA reads TGTGCCAGCAGTTATGACAGCTCTGGAAACACCATATATTTT. It encodes CASSYDSSGNTIYF. Looking up the rest from reference TRBV2 and TRBJ1-3 gives the full variable domain: EPEVTQTPSHQVTQMGQEVILRCVPISNHLYFYWYRQILGQKVEFLVSFYNNEISEKSEIFDDQFSVERPDGSNFTLKIRSTKLEDSAMYFCASSYDSSGNTIYFGEGSWLTVV.

The chain carries TRBV11-1 and TRBJ2-1; D is uncertain. This CDR3 contains 14 residues. CDR1 is SGHAT, CDR2 FQDESV, per germline (reference sequence). Trimming took off 5 bases at V and 6 bases at J, with 14 bases between the two ends. This chain's CDR3 is CASSRPLLSNEQFF. Written as DNA, the CDR3 is TGTGCCAGCAGCCGACCTCTCCTGAGCAATGAGCAGTTCTTC.

The rearrangement links TRBV14 to TRBJ1-5; D is unclear. CDR1 SGHDN and CDR2 FVKESK come from the germline V gene. The CDR3 totals 13 residues. V lost 4 bases and J 8 bases, leaving 12 bases between the germline ends. CDR3 residues: CASSPRLGEPQHF. CDR3 bases: TGTGCCAGCAGCCCCAGGTTGGGTGAGCCCCAGCATTTT. The variable domain in full, completed from reference TRBV14 and TRBJ1-5, reads EAGVTQFPSHSVIEKGQTVTLRCDPISGHDNLYWYRRVMGKEIKFLLHFVKESKQDESGMPNNRFLAERTGGTYSTLKVQPAELEDSGVYFCASSPRLGEPQHFGDGTRLSIL.

The chain uses TRBV12-3 or TRBV12-4 and TRBJ1-3; no clear D gene. V was cut by 3 bases and J by 5 bases, with 2 bases left in between. This CDR3 is 11 amino acids long. CDR3 in amino acids: CASSFRNTIYF. CDR3 nucleotide sequence: TGTGCCAGCAGTTTTAGAAACACCATATATTTT.

The V gene is TRBV6-6, the J gene TRBJ1-5; D is unresolved. Trimming stripped 5 bases from V and 7 bases from J, with 15 bases between. Germline V gene sequence: CDR1 MNHNY, CDR2 SVGAGI (reference sequence). The CDR3 covers 14 residues. The CDR3 bases are TGTGCCAGCAGTACCCTGGACCTAGGACAGCCCCAGCATTTT. Encoded protein: CASSTLDLGQPQHF.

The rearrangement joins TRBV18 to TRBJ2-4; TRBD2 agrees at 7 bases. Germline V CDR1 and CDR2: KGHSH, LQKENI. CDR3 length: 15 amino acids. The ends lost 3 bases at V and 3 bases at J; junction bases unmatched: 5. The CDR3 loop is CASSPPWEGKNIQYF. The CDR3 DNA reads TGTGCCAGCTCACCCCCCTGGGAGGGCAAAAACATTCAGTACTTC. Variable domain in full (rest from reference TRBV18 and TRBJ2-4): NAGVMQNPRHLVRRRGQEARLRCSPMKGHSHVYWYRQLPEEGLKFMVYLQKENIIDESGMPKERFSAEFPKEGPSILRIQQVVRGDSAAYFCASSPPWEGKNIQYFGAGTRLSVL.

The rearrangement joins TRBV7-3 to TRBJ1-4, with D possibly TRBD1 on 5 matching bases. Germline CDR1 and CDR2: SGHTA and FQGTGA. The CDR3 has 13 residues. V lost 4 bases and J 8 bases, leaving 11 bases between the germline ends. The CDR3 DNA reads TGTGCCAGCAGCTCGACCGGGGGGGAAAAACTGTTTTTT. It translates to CASSSTGGEKLFF.

J is TRBJ2-5 and V is TRBV7-8, with TRBD2 matching over 7 bases. The ends lost 11 bases at V and 0 bases at J; junction bases unmatched: 6. The CDR3 sequence is 13 residues long. CDR1 SGHVS and CDR2 FQNEAQ come from the germline V gene. CDR3 residues: CAERDLYQETQYF. The DNA of the CDR3 is TGTGCCGAGCGGGACTTGTACCAAGAGACCCAGTACTTC.

The CDR3 loop is CASSPFGGNTIYF. The CDR3 DNA reads as TGTGCCAGCAGCCCCTTCGGGGGAAACACCATATATTTT. V usage is TRBV9 and J usage is TRBJ1-3; D is undetermined. CDR3 size: 13 residues. The germline V gene has CDR1 SGDLS and CDR2 YYNGEE. V gave up 4 bases and J gave up 4 bases, with 9 bases separating them.

This sequence joins TRBV10-1 and TRBJ2-3; the match to TRBD2 covers 8 bases. The CDR3 is made up of 15 amino acids. V trimming: 5 bases; J trimming: 5 bases; junction bases outside the gene matches: 9. The germline V gene encodes CDR1 WNHNN and CDR2 SYGVQD (reference sequence). The CDR3 nucleotides read TGCGCCAGCAGTCGCCTGGCGGGGGGTGGAGATACGCAGTATTTT. As protein: CASSRLAGGGDTQYF.

CDR3 nucleotides: TGCGCCAGCAGCTTTACTGCAAGCTCCTACAATGAGCAGTTCTTC. The encoded protein is CASSFTASSYNEQFF. This chain connects TRBV5-1 to TRBJ2-1, with no clear D. Germline CDR1 is SGHRS and CDR2 is YFSETQ. The V and J ends lost 2 bases and 0 bases respectively, with 9 bases between them. The CDR3 extends over 15 amino acids.

This chain uses TRBV24-1 with TRBJ2-1; D is tentatively TRBD1 or TRBD2 (6 bases each). This CDR3 has 14 residues. Germline assignment: CDR1 KGHDR and CDR2 SFDVKD. The germline V and J ends were trimmed by 6 bases and 5 bases, with 13 bases remaining between them. The CDR3 loop is CATSITGRHNEQFF. The DNA of the CDR3 is TGTGCCACCAGTATAACAGGGAGGCACAATGAGCAGTTCTTC.

The chain is built from TRBV27 and TRBJ1-2; 8 positions match TRBD1. This CDR3 contains 14 residues. Germline trimming cut 6 bases from V and 5 bases from J; bases unmatched to any gene: 8. CDR1 is MNHEY and CDR2 is SMNVEV in the germline V gene (reference sequence). The CDR3 region has the DNA TGTGCCAGCAGGACTCAGGGGGCATCATATGGCTACACCTTC. Protein product: CASRTQGASYGYTF.

The chain uses TRBV19 and TRBJ2-7, with D perhaps being TRBD1 or TRBD2 (5 bases each). This CDR3 is 13 amino acids long. V gave up 7 bases and J gave up 1 base, with 11 bases separating them. Per germline, CDR1 LNHDA and CDR2 SQIVND (reference sequence). The CDR3 sequence: CASKGTASYEQYF. The CDR3 DNA is TGTGCCAGTAAGGGGACGGCGTCCTACGAGCAGTACTTC. Full variable domain (missing parts from reference TRBV19 and TRBJ2-7): DGGITQSPKYLFRKEGQNVTLSCEQNLNHDAMYWYRQDPGQGLRLIYYSQIVNDFQKGDIAEGYSVSREKKESFPLTVTSAQKNPTAFYLCASKGTASYEQYFGPGTRLTVT.

This clone was recorded only once. This chain uses TRBV15 with TRBJ2-7; 10 positions match TRBD1. The V gene end was trimmed by 3 bases and the J gene end by 6 bases; junction bases not matched to a gene: 14. This CDR3 region has 17 residues. Germline CDR1 and CDR2: LNHNV and YYDKDF (reference sequence). The CDR3 DNA is TGTGCCACCAGCAGGGAGGTATCAGGACAGGGGGGTCCCGAGCAGTACTTC. Its protein product is CATSREVSGQGGPEQYF.

This sequence joins TRBV10-3 and TRBJ1-1; D not resolved. In germline, CDR1 is ENHRY, CDR2 SYGVKD. The CDR3 totals 17 residues. The V and J ends lost 3 bases and 1 base respectively, with 18 bases between them. The CDR3 reads CAISDSYGLTGNTEAFF. As DNA, the CDR3 is TGTGCCATCAGTGACAGTTACGGCCTTACTGGGAACACTGAAGCTTTCTTT.

The chain couples TRBV7-5 to TRBJ2-5; TRBD1, as called in the table, went unchecked against the DNA. TRBV7-5 is assigned pseudogene status. The CDR3 runs 15 residues. CDR3 loop: CVRSSRDRVRETQYF. The CDR3 bases are TGTGTCAGAAGCTCCCGGGACAGGGTAAGAGAGACCCAGTACTTC.

V usage is TRBV7-3 and J usage is TRBJ2-1; 13 nucleotides agree with TRBD2. Germline CDR1 reads SGHTA; CDR2 reads FQGTGA. J was trimmed by 6 bases and V by 5 bases; bases with no gene match: 7. The CDR3 is 16 amino acids. CDR3 DNA sequence: TGTGCCAGCAGCACCGGGACTAGCGGGGCCACCAATGAGCAGTTCTTC. Translating it yields CASSTGTSGATNEQFF. Using reference TRBV7-3 and TRBJ2-1 for the parts outside the CDR3, the full variable domain is GAGVSQTPSNKVTEKGKYVELRCDPISGHTALYWYRQSLGQGPEFLIYFQGTGAADDSGLPNDRFFAVRPEGSVSTLKIQRTERGDSAVYLCASSTGTSGATNEQFFGPGTRLTVL.

The chain employs TRBV23-1 and TRBJ2-7; D gene uncertain. TRBV23-1 is an ORF, with its function uncertain. Deletions cut 2 bases from V and 4 bases from J, with 15 bases between. This CDR3 region has 15 residues. CDR3 protein: CASSQEPQTLYEQYF. The CDR3 DNA sequence: TGCGCCAGCAGTCAAGAACCACAAACACTATACGAGCAGTACTTC.